This T cell receptor beta chain emerged from a study of cytotoxic CD8 clonotypes in ibrutinib-treated CLL. Study-level points and caveats: In comparison with age-matched healthy donors, baseline clonality was higher and tracked circulating CD8+ T-cell counts. Lymph node repertoires were not studied, and sampling times were unmatched.

Method: immunoSEQ multiplex PCR; TCRdb's copy keeps in-frame clones and lacks some. Of about 12,000 clones in the sample, about 81% were seen once. Frozen PBMC stocks contributed approximately 2.1 micrograms of genomic DNA to the TCR beta libraries. About this clone itself: What it recognizes is unknown.

Material: PBMCs, obtained at disease progression, from a patient treated with ibrutinib. The sequence came from a human donor with chronic lymphocytic leukemia.

The CDR3: CASSPAGQDTDTQYF. CDR3 sequence (DNA): TGTGCCAGCAGCCCGGCGGGACAGGACACAGATACGCAGTATTTT. The chain combines TRBV7-2 with TRBJ2-3; TRBD1 agrees at 8 bases. Germline CDR1 SGHTA, CDR2 FQGNSA. The CDR3 totals 15 residues. J was trimmed by 2 bases and V by 5 bases; bases with no gene match: 6.